The clone carrying this T cell receptor beta chain was picked up a small number of times. Unique molecular identifiers were used to barcode this TCRbeta library. Each CDR3 protein is one row after TCRdb ran MiXCR on the PCR reads. The sample shows over 400,000 distinct CDR3 sequences, roughly an eighth of them seen only once. The data stem from a study of T-cell reconstitution after alpha-beta-depleted transplantation in children. V lost 2 bases and J 0 bases, leaving 8 bases between the germline ends. The germline CDR1 and CDR2 sequences are SGDLS and YYNGEE. The CDR3 is made up of 15 amino acids. The chain has TRBV9 and TRBJ1-4; D is unresolved. Specimen: PBMCs from the stem cell graft donor, collected from the stem cell graft. The TCR was taken from a human donor who donated a stem cell graft to a child with combined immunodeficiency. Written as DNA, the CDR3 is TGTGCCAGCAGCGTGGAGGCGACAACTAATGAAAAACTGTTTTTT. Translating it yields CASSVEATTNEKLFF. Full variable domain (rest looked up from reference TRBV9 and TRBJ1-4): DSGVTQTPKHLITATGQRVTLRCSPRSGDLSVYWYQQSLDQGLQFLIQYYNGEERAKGNILERFSAQQFPDLHSELNLSSLELGDSALYFCASSVEATTNEKLFFGSGTQLSVL.